This record looks at one T cell receptor (beta chain) sequence and its context. Its antigen is unidentified. There are 14 residues in the CDR3. Trimming pared 7 bases from V and 5 bases from J, leaving 17 bases between. The making of cDNA relied on 5'RACE with 10-nucleotide random UMIs. MiXCR, applied by TCRdb to the 5' RACE reads, yields one record per CDR3 protein. The data contain under 20,000 distinct CDR3 sequences, 25% to 30% of them singletons. From 2 million PBMCs stored at -80 C, the unsorted libraries were generated. The data derive from a study of neurological immune-mediated disorders. Study-wide results and limits: The highest TCR clonal expansion occurred in HTLV-1-associated myelopathy; multiple sclerosis fell below healthy controls.

V gene TRBV12-3 or TRBV12-4 combines with J gene TRBJ1-1, with D possibly TRBD1 on 6 matching bases. Sequencing was performed on PBMCs. The TCR originated in a man in his forties or fifties with HTLV-1-associated myelopathy (HAM/TSP). This CDR3 is CASTWGGGVTEAFF. Here the CDR3 DNA reads TGTGCCAGCACTTGGGGAGGGGGAGTAACTGAAGCTTTCTTT.